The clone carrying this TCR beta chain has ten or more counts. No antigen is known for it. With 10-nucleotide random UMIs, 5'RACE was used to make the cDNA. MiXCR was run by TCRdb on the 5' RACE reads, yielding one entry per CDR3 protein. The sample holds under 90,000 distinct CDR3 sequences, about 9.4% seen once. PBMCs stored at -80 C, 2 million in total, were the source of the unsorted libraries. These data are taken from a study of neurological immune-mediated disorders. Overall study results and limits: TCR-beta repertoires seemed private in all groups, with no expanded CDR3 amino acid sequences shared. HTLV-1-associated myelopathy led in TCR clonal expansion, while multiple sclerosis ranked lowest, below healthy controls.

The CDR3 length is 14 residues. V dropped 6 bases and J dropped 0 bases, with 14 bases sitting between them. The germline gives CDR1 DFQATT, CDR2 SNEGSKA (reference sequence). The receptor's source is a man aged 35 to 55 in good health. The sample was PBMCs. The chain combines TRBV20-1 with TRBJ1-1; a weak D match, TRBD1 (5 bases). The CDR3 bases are TGCAGTGCCAGCCTACAGGAATTGAACACTGAAGCTTTCTTT. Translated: CSASLQELNTEAFF.